Below, 32 T cell receptor beta chains from the same sample are listed, as sequenced in a study of blood T cells in healthy people across ages. Through a sample-barcoded 5' primer and a J-beta primer mix, a second PCR was run for about 6 to 11 cycles. TCRdb reanalysed the 5' RACE reads using MiXCR and keeps one entry per CDR3 protein. Seen here are approximately 690,000 distinct CDR3 sequences, over 40% observed once, and the top ten hold about 30%. Sequencing used blood. The origin of the receptors is a man at least 80 years old in good health.

In its sample, this clonotype was seen many times. This chain joins TRBV5-1 and TRBJ2-7; 7 nucleotides line up with TRBD2. The length of the CDR3 is 14 residues. Germline V CDR1 and CDR2: SGHRS, YFSETQ. V lost 4 bases to trimming and J lost 2 bases; unmatched junction nucleotides: 6. DNA for the CDR3: TGCGCCAGCAGCGTCGCGGGGGTGGCCTACGAGCAGTACTTC. This codes for CASSVAGVAYEQYF.

This clonotype appeared a few times. The genes are TRBV27 and TRBJ2-1; 7 bases are a match to TRBD1. Unmatched junction bases numbered 8, after V lost 10 bases and J lost 8 bases. Germline V gives CDR1 MNHEY, CDR2 SMNVEV (reference sequence). The CDR3 contains 12 residues. CDR3 sequence: CANEGARDEQFF. CDR3 bases: TGTGCCAACGAGGGGGCTCGGGATGAGCAGTTCTTC.

The chain carries TRBV6-2 or TRBV6-3 and TRBJ2-1, with D uncertain. Looked up from germline, CDR1 is MNHEY and CDR2 is SVGEGT. The CDR3 contains 12 residues. The V end was cut by 4 bases, the J end by 10 bases, with 11 bases between. The CDR3: CASSSYLGEQFF. The CDR3 nucleotides are TGTGCCAGCAGTTCCTACTTAGGGGAGCAGTTCTTC.

This clonotype was seen repeatedly, ten times or more. V gene TRBV20-1 combines with J gene TRBJ2-5, with 10 bases identical to TRBD1. Trimming took 3 bases from V and 5 from J; bases not matched to a gene: 9. Per germline, CDR1 DFQATT and CDR2 SNEGSKA (reference sequence). CDR3 size: 15 residues. In nucleotides, the CDR3 is TGCAGTGCTAGTAGGGGACAGGGGTATGGGGAGACCCAGTACTTC. It translates to CSASRGQGYGETQYF.

The V and J genes are TRBV6-5 and TRBJ2-7, with a tentative D call TRBD2 (5 bases). With 5 bases removed from V and 2 bases from J, the gap between germline ends came to 19 bases. Per germline, CDR1 MNHEY and CDR2 SVGAGI. The CDR3 is 16 amino acids. The CDR3 sequence is CASSQSQRASPYEQYF. The CDR3 DNA reads TGTGCCAGCAGTCAAAGCCAGCGCGCTAGCCCCTACGAGCAGTACTTC.

The chain couples TRBV6-2 or TRBV6-3 to TRBJ2-7; no clear D gene. V dropped 6 bases and J dropped 2 bases, with 8 bases sitting between them. The length of the CDR3 is 12 residues. The germline CDR1 and CDR2 sequences are MNHEY and SVGEGT. This CDR3 reads CASSGSTYEQYF. The CDR3 coding sequence is TGTGCCAGCAGCGGGTCCACCTACGAGCAGTACTTC.

The chain combines TRBV6-2 or TRBV6-3 with TRBJ2-7; 7 bases fit TRBD1. V trimming: 5 bases; J trimming: 3 bases; junction bases outside the gene matches: 10. CDR1 and CDR2 (germline): MNHEY, SVGEGT. This CDR3 has 15 residues. This CDR3 reads CASSPPGQKYYEQYF. In DNA, the CDR3 is TGTGCCAGCAGTCCACCGGGACAGAAGTACTACGAGCAGTACTTC.

This clonotype came up a few times. This chain links TRBV4-1 with TRBJ2-3; 7 bases agree with TRBD2. The CDR3 has 16 residues. The V gene's germline CDR1 is MGHRA and CDR2 YSYEKL. V gave up 5 bases and J gave up 2 bases; unmatched junction bases: 10. The CDR3 coding sequence is TGCGCCAGCAGCTCGAGTGAGGCGGGGGTCACAGATACGCAGTATTTT. This encodes CASSSSEAGVTDTQYF.

The chain joins TRBV7-6 to TRBJ2-1, with TRBD2 matching 8 bases. V shed 9 bases and J 10 bases; nucleotides not matched to a gene: 14. In germline, CDR1 is SGHVS, CDR2 FNYEAQ. The length of the CDR3 is 14 residues. CDR3 amino acids: CASEALAEGPEQFF. CDR3 nucleotide sequence: TGTGCCAGTGAGGCACTAGCGGAGGGGCCAGAGCAGTTCTTC.

This clonotype has just a few counts. The chain links TRBV7-9 to TRBJ2-5, with a weak D call TRBD2 (5 bases). Deletions cut 5 bases from V and 3 bases from J, with 19 bases between. From germline, CDR1 is SEHNR and CDR2 FQNEAQ (reference sequence). CDR3 length: 16 residues. CDR3 amino acids: CASSPLVYEGEETQYF. DNA of the CDR3: TGTGCCAGCAGCCCACTGGTCTATGAGGGCGAAGAGACCCAGTACTTC.

This clonotype was recorded a few times. The V and J genes are TRBV20-1 and TRBJ2-5; D uncertain. CDR3 length equals 14 residues. Germline V gene data show CDR1 as DFQATT and CDR2 as SNEGSKA (reference sequence). Trimming took off 0 bases at V and 7 bases at J, with 15 bases between the two ends. This CDR3 reads CSARESQVVGTQYF. CDR3 sequence (DNA): TGCAGTGCTAGAGAGTCCCAGGTGGTGGGGACCCAGTACTTC.

This clonotype was picked up a small number of times. The rearrangement uses TRBV3-1 and TRBJ1-4; D not resolved. The CDR3 loop spans 14 amino acids. Per the germline V gene, CDR1 is LGHDT and CDR2 is YNNKEL (reference sequence). The V end lost 5 bases, the J end lost 4 bases, and 11 bases lay between the germline ends. The CDR3 loop is CASSSQPNNEKLFF. Written as DNA, the CDR3 is TGTGCCAGCAGCTCTCAGCCTAATAATGAAAAACTGTTTTTT.

At least ten counts were recorded for this clonotype. This chain uses TRBV7-2 with TRBJ1-1; D is uncertain. Trimming took 5 bases from V and 1 from J, leaving 8 bases between them. The CDR3 is 13 residues long. CDR1 is SGHTA and CDR2 is FQGNSA in the germline V gene. CDR3 DNA: TGTGCCAGCAGCCAGGCTAAGAACACTGAAGCTTTCTTT. Translated, it gives CASSQAKNTEAFF.

The chain combines TRBV7-2 with TRBJ2-7; D possibly corresponds to TRBD1 (6 bases). Trimming shortened V by 3 bases and J by 0 bases, and 12 bases separated the two germline ends. CDR3 length: 15 residues. Germline CDR1 is SGHTA and CDR2 is FQGNSA. The CDR3 loop is CASSLSGASSYEQYF. The CDR3 DNA reads as TGTGCCAGCAGCTTGTCAGGGGCGAGCTCCTACGAGCAGTACTTC.

This clonotype was found a few times. The chain combines TRBV28 with TRBJ2-4; 12 nucleotides agree with TRBD2. The CDR3 is made up of 16 amino acids. V dropped 4 bases and J dropped 13; count of bases not matched to a gene: 14. CDR1 is MDHEN, CDR2 SYDVKM, per germline. CDR3 loop: CASSSYPGLAGKEQYF. In DNA, the CDR3 is TGTGCCAGCAGTTCCTACCCGGGACTAGCGGGCAAAGAGCAGTACTTC.

This clonotype appeared a single time. The rearrangement uses TRBV30 and TRBJ1-2, with TRBD1 matching over 12 bases. The CDR3 is made up of 15 amino acids. From germline, CDR1 is GTSNPN and CDR2 SVGIG (reference sequence). With V trimmed by 5 bases and J by 5 bases, 9 bases remained unmatched. CDR3 residues: CAWETGTGGRYGYTF. In DNA form, the CDR3 reads TGTGCCTGGGAGACCGGGACAGGGGGCCGGTATGGCTACACCTTC.

The chain links TRBV5-6 to TRBJ2-7; no reliable D call. Trimming pared 5 bases from V and 2 bases from J, leaving 14 bases between. The CDR3 is 14 amino acids. Germline CDR1 reads SGHDT; CDR2 reads YYEEEE. The CDR3 loop reads CASRPGSVTYEQYF. The CDR3 nucleotides are TGTGCCAGCAGGCCCGGGTCAGTCACCTACGAGCAGTACTTC.

This clonotype was detected ten times or more. This chain links TRBV12-3 or TRBV12-4 with TRBJ2-1; 8 bases line up with TRBD2. This CDR3 region has 18 residues. The V gene end was trimmed by 5 bases and the J gene end by 0 bases; junction bases not matched to a gene: 12. The CDR3 DNA reads TGTGCCAGCAGTACTAGGGGCCGGGAGGGCAGCTCCTACAATGAGCAGTTCTTC. Protein sequence: CASSTRGREGSSYNEQFF.

This clonotype was found a few times. This chain uses TRBV20-1 with TRBJ1-1; tentative D call: TRBD1 (5 bases). The CDR3 is 12 amino acids. V lost 5 bases, J lost 0 bases, and 7 bases lay in between. Germline assignment: CDR1 DFQATT and CDR2 SNEGSKA (reference sequence). The CDR3 is CSARRVNTEAFF. The CDR3 coding sequence is TGCAGTGCTCGCAGGGTGAACACTGAAGCTTTCTTT.

The chain has TRBV7-9 and TRBJ1-1; tentative D call: TRBD1 (5 bases). The V and J ends lost 7 bases and 4 bases respectively, with 19 bases between them. The V gene's germline CDR1 is SEHNR and CDR2 FQNEAQ (reference sequence). The CDR3 is made up of 15 amino acids. The CDR3, as DNA: TGTGCCAGCACCGACCAGGGTCTTGGAAGCACTGAAGCTTTCTTT. Protein sequence: CASTDQGLGSTEAFF.

This clonotype was counted between two and nine times. The gene calls are TRBV11-3 and TRBJ2-5, with D hard to call. Germline CDR1 reads SGHNT; CDR2 reads YENEEA. V was pared by 5 bases and J by 5 bases, with 12 bases between. The CDR3 has 13 amino acids. CDR3 amino acids: CASSQSLMETQYF. The CDR3 DNA reads TGTGCCAGCAGCCAGTCCCTAATGGAGACCCAGTACTTC.

The sample holds a few counts of this clonotype. V and J are TRBV7-3 and TRBJ2-3, with 10 bases that match TRBD2. This CDR3 has 16 amino acids. Losses at the gene ends were 2 bases for V and 4 bases for J; bases not matched to a gene: 6. Germline CDR1 and CDR2: SGHTA and FQGTGA. This CDR3 reads CASSLSSGRRPDTQYF. The CDR3 DNA reads as TGTGCCAGCAGCTTATCTAGCGGGAGACGTCCAGATACGCAGTATTTT.

Many counts were recorded for this clonotype. The chain links TRBV6-5 to TRBJ2-5, with TRBD1 matching over 7 bases. This CDR3 is built from 15 residues. Per germline, CDR1 MNHEY and CDR2 SVGAGI. Unmatched junction bases numbered 4, after V lost 2 bases and J lost 1 base. In DNA form, the CDR3 reads TGTGCCAGCAGTTACGACGACAGGGCCCAAGAGACCCAGTACTTC. Its translation: CASSYDDRAQETQYF.

This clonotype was counted once. The chain links TRBV7-2 to TRBJ2-1; perhaps TRBD2 as D (5 bases). CDR1 is SGHTA, CDR2 FQGNSA, per germline. This CDR3 spans 13 amino acids. V gave up 8 bases and J gave up 8 bases, with 16 bases separating them. The CDR3 here is CASWRRETHEQFF. CDR3 DNA sequence: TGTGCCAGCTGGCGAAGGGAGACCCATGAGCAGTTCTTC.

In this sample, this clonotype turned up a few times. This chain links TRBV4-3 with TRBJ2-1; 9 positions agree with TRBD2. The V and J ends lost 4 bases and 5 bases, in that order; junction bases with no gene match: 6. In germline, CDR1 is LGHNA, CDR2 YSLEER. The CDR3 length is 15 residues. DNA of the CDR3: TGCGCCAGCAGCCGCCGACTAGCGGATAACAATGAGCAGTTCTTC. It codes for CASSRRLADNNEQFF.

This clonotype was observed a handful of times. J is TRBJ2-1 and V is TRBV6-2 or TRBV6-3; D is uncertain. The V end lost 6 bases, the J end lost 14 bases, and 17 bases lay between the germline ends. CDR1 and CDR2 from the germline V gene are MNHEY and SVGEGT. The CDR3 is 12 residues long. Here the CDR3 DNA reads TGTGCCAGCAGACTTGGACCCTCGGGTGAGTTCTTC. This encodes CASRLGPSGEFF.

As DNA, the CDR3 is TGCAGTGCACCTAGCGGGGCCGCTTCCTACGAGCAGTACTTC. The encoded protein is CSAPSGAASYEQYF. The chain uses TRBV20-1 and TRBJ2-7, with TRBD2 matching 9 bases. This CDR3 comprises 14 residues. Germline values: CDR1 DFQATT, CDR2 SNEGSKA (reference sequence). The J segment lost 1 base and the V segment lost 6 bases, leaving 7 bases of the junction unmatched.

This clonotype occurred a few times. This sequence joins TRBV6-2 or TRBV6-3 and TRBJ2-7, with D possibly matching TRBD1 (5 bases). Germline values: CDR1 MNHEY, CDR2 SVGEGT. The CDR3 runs 12 residues. Trimming removed 7 bases from V and 3 bases from J, with 10 bases in between. The CDR3: CASNTGNYEQYF. In DNA, the CDR3 is TGTGCCAGCAATACAGGCAACTACGAGCAGTACTTC.

This clonotype was seen only a few times. The chain recombines TRBV14 with TRBJ2-7; the D gene is possibly TRBD2 (5 bases). The V and J ends lost 0 bases and 0 bases respectively, with 9 bases between them. The CDR3 extends over 15 amino acids. Germline CDR1 SGHDN, CDR2 FVKESK. CDR3 protein: CASSQDGRASYEQYF. The DNA for the CDR3 is TGTGCCAGCAGCCAAGATGGGCGGGCCTCCTACGAGCAGTACTTC. Using reference TRBV14 and TRBJ2-7 for the parts outside the CDR3, the full variable domain is EAGVTQFPSHSVIEKGQTVTLRCDPISGHDNLYWYRRVMGKEIKFLLHFVKESKQDESGMPNNRFLAERTGGTYSTLKVQPAELEDSGVYFCASSQDGRASYEQYFGPGTRLTVT.

To note about this clonotype: A read error is possible here, since a much larger clone lies one base away. The V call is TRBV5-1, the J call TRBJ2-1; 10 bases map to TRBD2. Matching the DNA end better, TRBJ2-7 makes the J call doubtful. There are 17 residues in the CDR3. Germline assignment: CDR1 SGHRS and CDR2 YFSETQ. CDR3: CASRRLAGGVVYNEQYF. The CDR3 nucleotides read TGCGCCAGCAGGCGATTAGCGGGAGGAGTAGTATACAATGAGCAGTACTTC.

The chain is built from TRBV20-1 and TRBJ2-7; 10 positions match TRBD2. CDR3 length: 17 amino acids. Trimming took 6 bases from V and 3 from J; bases not matched to a gene: 17. The V gene's germline CDR1 is DFQATT and CDR2 SNEGSKA (reference sequence). CDR3 sequence reads: CSAPRTSGDFFNYEQYF. The DNA for the CDR3 is TGCAGTGCCCCTAGGACTAGCGGTGATTTCTTCAACTACGAGCAGTACTTC.

The rearrangement joins TRBV25-1 to TRBJ1-4, with a weak D call TRBD1 (5 bases). The V end was cut by 8 bases, the J end by 8 bases, with 12 bases between. The germline V gene encodes CDR1 MGHDK and CDR2 SYGVNS. CDR3 size: 12 residues. The CDR3 region is CASRRGYEKLFF. The CDR3 coding sequence is TGTGCCAGCCGTCGGGGCTACGAAAAACTGTTTTTT.